This record covers a single T cell receptor (beta chain). Germline and junction disagree at one end, which may indicate a read error. The assay used deep level. Original analysis: Without quality scores, immunoSEQ junctional reads could not be filtered like full-length reads. Clones were read by immunoSEQ multiplex PCR, and TCRdb kept only the in-frame ones, dropping some. The DNA gave D and trimming, while V, J and clone size come from that table. The table lists roughly 2.1 million clones, 85% to 95% of them singletons, with around 1.7% in the top ten. The CDR3 sequence is 16 residues long. Germline V lookup: CDR1 SGHDN, CDR2 FVKESK. Naive CD8 cells lacked CD45RO and underwent positive selection for CCR7, leaving out terminally differentiated effector memory CD45RA+ cells. The sample originates from a study of shared clonotypes between healthy human individuals. Study-level information: A couple of women and a few men aged 18 to 49 made up the donors.

The receptor was derived from a man aged 18 to 35 in good health. Some clones in this sample may be carry-over from other donors' samples. The chain carries TRBV14 and TRBJ1-2, with D possibly TRBD1 on 6 matching bases. Specimen: naive CD8+ T cells from PBMCs. The CDR3 spells CASSQDRTGYNDGYTF. Written as DNA, the CDR3 is TGTGCCAGCAGCCAAGACAGAACAGGGTATAACGATGGCTACACCTTC. Complete variable domain (other parts from reference TRBV14 and TRBJ1-2): EAGVTQFPSHSVIEKGQTVTLRCDPISGHDNLYWYRRVMGKEIKFLLHFVKESKQDESGMPNNRFLAERTGGTYSTLKVQPAELEDSGVYFCASSQDRTGYNDGYTFGSGTRLTVV.